One sample yielded the 32 T cell receptor beta chains listed below, sequenced in a study of T-cell reconstitution after alpha-beta-depleted transplantation in children (dated by TCRdb to 2016 to 2017). Libraries came from PCR. These reads were obtained on an Illumina HiSeq 2500. Molecular barcoding was employed in the preparation of TCR libraries, with unique molecular identifiers being used to normalize TCRbeta repertoire quantification. Using fastp at Q25 and MiXCR, TCRdb reprocessed the public reads and kept productive beta chains. Entries are consolidated by CDR3 protein sequence, retaining the most common genes and DNA. The sample table holds 98,000 or so distinct CDR3 sequences, of which more than 20% were seen once. The ten most abundant clones make up about a fifth of the sample. The treatment or condition label on this specimen signifies: allogeneic hematopoietic cell transplantation with graft depleted of TCRalphabeta T cells and CD19 B cells.

The sequences come from PBMCs, collected before TCRalphabeta/CD19-depleted stem cell transplant. Every receptor here comes from a boy aged 2-15 years with acute lymphoblastic leukemia, due to receive a stem cell transplant.

The chain joins TRBV15 to TRBJ1-1; 7 bases fit TRBD1. This CDR3 comprises 15 residues. V lost 3 bases and J lost 0; bases outside the gene matches: 4. Looked up from germline, CDR1 is LNHNV and CDR2 is YYDKDF (reference sequence). The CDR3 reads CATSRDGTVNTEAFF. CDR3 DNA: TGTGCCACCAGCAGGGACGGGACAGTGAACACTGAAGCTTTCTTT.

This chain joins TRBV20-1 and TRBJ2-5, with D possibly matching TRBD2 (8 bases). The CDR3 has 17 amino acids. The germline V gene has CDR1 DFQATT and CDR2 SNEGSKA (reference sequence). The V and J ends lost 0 bases and 5 bases respectively, with 22 bases between them. CDR3 region: CSARDLTGAGGPETQYF. The CDR3 coding sequence is TGCAGTGCTAGAGACCTTACAGGGGCGGGGGGACCTGAGACCCAGTACTTC.

This chain uses TRBV20-1 with TRBJ2-5; weak D call: TRBD1 (5 bases). The CDR3 runs 14 residues. V was shortened by 7 bases and J by 7 bases, with 22 bases between the two germline ends. Germline lookup yields CDR1 DFQATT and CDR2 SNEGSKA (reference sequence). The CDR3 reads CSVPSVGAYGTQYF. The DNA for the CDR3 is TGCAGTGTCCCGTCGGTTGGGGCCTATGGGACCCAGTACTTC.

The sample holds a few counts of this clonotype. The rearrangement joins TRBV20-1 to TRBJ1-3, with D hard to call. The germline V gene has CDR1 DFQATT and CDR2 SNEGSKA (reference sequence). CDR3 length equals 14 residues. Trimming pared 6 bases from V and 0 bases from J, leaving 12 bases between. The CDR3 loop reads CSAPERSSGNTIYF. As DNA, the CDR3 is TGCAGTGCGCCGGAACGGAGCTCTGGAAACACCATATATTTT.

The rearrangement joins TRBV28 to TRBJ1-1; TRBD1 is a possible D gene (5 bases). Germline CDR1 reads MDHEN; CDR2 reads SYDVKM. The CDR3 length is 15 residues. Trimming pared 4 bases from V and 1 base from J, leaving 13 bases between. The CDR3 DNA follows: TGTGCCAGCAGTTCCCCCGCGGGGACGAACACTGAAGCTTTCTTT. Protein: CASSSPAGTNTEAFF.

V gene TRBV11-2 combines with J gene TRBJ2-2; D is uncertain. The CDR3 is 11 residues long. CDR1 and CDR2 (germline): SGHAT, FQNNGV. The ends were cut back, 4 bases at V and 11 bases at J, with 8 bases in the middle. In DNA form, the CDR3 reads TGTGCCAGCAGCTCCCCAGATGAGCTGTTTTTT. Residues: CASSSPDELFF.

A word on this clonotype: This may be a read error: a much more frequent sequence differs by one nucleotide. This sequence joins TRBV28 and TRBJ2-2; no reliable D call. The CDR3 totals 16 residues. Germline CDR1 MDHEN, CDR2 SYDVKM. The CDR3 DNA sequence: TGTGCCAGCAGTTTGGGCGGCTCCCCGAACATCGGGGAGCTGTTTTTT. It encodes CASSLGGSPNIGELFF.

The chain links TRBV7-9 to TRBJ2-7; D not certain. CDR3 length equals 12 residues. Germline CDR1 and CDR2: SEHNR and FQNEAQ (reference sequence). Trimming took 1 base from V and 6 from J, leaving 7 bases between them. The CDR3 here is CASSLETFEQYF. The CDR3 DNA is TGTGCCAGCAGCTTAGAAACTTTCGAGCAGTACTTC.

Note on this clonotype: The germline gene is not matched at one end of the junction; a read error may be the cause. The V and J genes are TRBV7-2 and TRBJ1-2; D gene ambiguous. This CDR3 is 13 amino acids long. Per the germline V gene, CDR1 is SGHTA and CDR2 is FQGNSA. CDR3 nucleotide sequence: TGTGCCAGCTGCTTAGTCCCCGATTATGGCTACACCTTC. Its protein is CASCLVPDYGYTF. Supplemented by reference TRBV7-2 and TRBJ1-2, the full variable domain reads GAGVSQSPSNKVTEKGKDVELRCDPISGHTALYWYRQSLGQGLEFLIYFQGNSAPDKSGLPSDRFSAERTGGSVSTLTIQRTQQEDSAVYLCASCLVPDYGYTFGSGTRLTVV.

This clonotype was detected only a few times. V and J are TRBV10-3 and TRBJ1-6; D remains unclear. Germline V gene lookup returns CDR1 ENHRY and CDR2 SYGVKD. V lost 6 bases to trimming and J lost 4 bases, with 10 bases between them. The CDR3 runs 14 residues. CDR3 nucleotides: TGTGCCATCAGGACGGAATCGTATAATTCACCCCTCCACTTT. Translated: CAIRTESYNSPLHF.

This clonotype was seen a few times. The chain has TRBV5-5 and TRBJ2-1; D ambiguous. Germline CDR1 SGHKS, CDR2 YYEKEE (reference sequence). The CDR3 spans 15 residues. V lost 1 base and J 0 bases, leaving 8 bases between the germline ends. CDR3 loop: CASSLPLSSYNEQFF. In nucleotides, the CDR3 is TGTGCCAGCAGCTTGCCGTTGAGCTCCTACAATGAGCAGTTCTTC.

The V call is TRBV5-4, the J call TRBJ2-7; no clear D gene. The V and J ends lost 4 bases and 3 bases respectively, with 14 bases between them. The CDR3 runs 14 residues. Germline lookup yields CDR1 SGHNT and CDR2 YYREEE (reference sequence). The CDR3 here is CASSQSDPYYEQYF. The CDR3 DNA is TGTGCCAGCAGCCAATCGGACCCGTACTACGAGCAGTACTTC.

The V gene is TRBV12-3 or TRBV12-4, the J gene TRBJ2-1; 7 bases are shared with TRBD1. The CDR3 runs 15 residues. With 6 bases clipped from V and 4 bases from J, the junction kept 9 bases outside the gene matches. The CDR3 DNA is TGTGCCAGCAGCGTCGGGACAGCGAGGTACAATGAGCAGTTCTTC. Encoded protein: CASSVGTARYNEQFF.

The chain couples TRBV4-1 to TRBJ2-3, with 12 nucleotides matching TRBD2. Germline values: CDR1 MGHRA, CDR2 YSYEKL. Losses at the gene ends were 4 bases for V and 3 bases for J; bases not matched to a gene: 14. The CDR3 length is 19 residues. CDR3 residues: CASSRLMTSGSLQTDTQYF. The CDR3 nucleotides read TGCGCCAGCAGCCGACTTATGACTAGCGGGAGTTTACAGACAGATACGCAGTATTTT.

The CDR3 spells CSARDPAGFSRRHQETQYF. CDR3 nucleotides: TGCAGTGCTAGAGATCCTGCTGGTTTTAGCCGGCGCCACCAAGAGACCCAGTACTTC. V usage is TRBV20-1 and J usage is TRBJ2-5, with D uncertain. This CDR3 region has 19 residues. Germline CDR1 is DFQATT and CDR2 is SNEGSKA (reference sequence). V was pared by 0 bases and J by 0 bases, with 23 bases between.

This clonotype was seen a handful of times. The chain combines TRBV6-1 with TRBJ2-7; possibly TRBD2 for D (6 bases). The CDR3 is made up of 13 amino acids. V gave up 5 bases and J gave up 1 base, with 9 bases separating them. CDR1 is MNHNS and CDR2 is SASEGT in the germline V gene. DNA for the CDR3: TGTGCCAGCAGTCGACTAGAATCCTACGAGCAGTACTTC. It translates to CASSRLESYEQYF.

The chain recombines TRBV5-6 with TRBJ2-3; D call uncertain. Germline V lookup: CDR1 SGHDT, CDR2 YYEEEE. This CDR3 spans 15 amino acids. V was trimmed by 4 bases and J by 1 base, leaving 13 bases between them. The CDR3 loop is CASSPRPGGTDTQYF. The CDR3 DNA is TGTGCCAGCAGCCCTAGACCTGGGGGCACAGATACGCAGTATTTT.

Details on this clonotype: At one of its ends the junction is not consistent with the germline gene, which may arise from a read error. This chain uses TRBV2 with TRBJ2-3; TRBD2 is a possible D gene (7 bases). CDR1 and CDR2 from the germline V gene are SNHLY and FYNNEI. The CDR3 runs to 12 residues. The CDR3 region is CTGGLRTDTQYF. As DNA, the CDR3 is TGCACGGGGGGCCTTAGGACAGATACGCAGTATTTT. The full variable domain, rest sourced from reference TRBV2 and TRBJ2-3, is EPEVTQTPSHQVTQMGQEVILRCVPISNHLYFYWYRQILGQKVEFLVSFYNNEISEKSEIFDDQFSVERPDGSNFTLKIRSTKLEDSAMYFCTGGLRTDTQYFGPGTRLTVL.

The CDR3 spells CSARGVHSYNEQFF. Written as DNA, the CDR3 is TGCAGTGCTAGAGGAGTACACTCCTACAATGAGCAGTTCTTC. The chain employs TRBV20-1 and TRBJ2-1; D is ambiguous. The CDR3 contains 14 residues. Trimming took 1 base from V and 0 from J, leaving 7 bases between them. Germline V gene lookup returns CDR1 DFQATT and CDR2 SNEGSKA (reference sequence).

This clonotype was observed a handful of times. Here the CDR3 DNA reads TGCAGTGCTAGCCATGGGACAGCGAAAGAGACCCAGTACTTC. Its translation is CSASHGTAKETQYF. The V call is TRBV20-1, the J call TRBJ2-5, with TRBD1 matching over 7 bases. CDR3 length: 14 amino acids. Per germline, CDR1 DFQATT and CDR2 SNEGSKA (reference sequence). Trimming removed 3 bases from V and 3 bases from J; junction bases left unmatched: 7.

Only a few counts were recorded for this clonotype. DNA for the CDR3: TGTGCCAGCAGTGAAGTAGGAGACTATAGCACAGATACGCAGTATTTT. Translation: CASSEVGDYSTDTQYF. This sequence joins TRBV2 and TRBJ2-3, with D perhaps matching TRBD2 (5 bases). Germline values: CDR1 SNHLY, CDR2 FYNNEI. V shed 1 base and J shed 0 bases, with 11 bases lying between them. CDR3 length: 16 amino acids.

This clonotype was detected many times. The chain couples TRBV4-3 to TRBJ1-4; no clear D gene. V was cut by 0 bases and J by 8 bases, with 22 bases left in between. This CDR3 has 18 amino acids. CDR1 LGHNA and CDR2 YSLEER come from the germline V gene. The CDR3 is CASSQDFPNHGPTEKLFF. CDR3 sequence (DNA): TGCGCCAGCAGCCAAGACTTTCCTAACCACGGGCCGACCGAAAAACTGTTTTTT.

This chain joins TRBV3-1 and TRBJ2-7, with TRBD1 matching 12 bases. The V gene's germline CDR1 is LGHDT and CDR2 YNNKEL (reference sequence). The CDR3 runs 17 residues. Unmatched junction bases numbered 9, after V lost 0 bases and J lost 6 bases. The CDR3 sequence: CASSQEARRDRGPEQYF. In nucleotides, the CDR3 is TGTGCCAGCAGCCAAGAGGCCCGAAGGGACAGGGGGCCCGAGCAGTACTTC.

This clonotype was counted many times. V and J are TRBV10-3 and TRBJ2-1; D gene ambiguous. CDR1 and CDR2 from the germline V gene are ENHRY and SYGVKD. This CDR3 has 11 residues. The V gene lost 10 bases and the J gene lost 11 bases, with 15 bases spanning the gap. In DNA form, the CDR3 reads TGTGCCACCATTGAGGCCCTCCAGCAGTTCTTC. Protein: CATIEALQQFF.

This clonotype came up many times. CDR3 DNA: TGTGCCAGCAGCTTAGTGGGGGGGGGCTCCTACAATGAGCAGTTCTTC. Translation gives CASSLVGGGSYNEQFF. This rearrangement joins TRBV11-2 to TRBJ2-1; 7 bases are a match to TRBD2. This CDR3 is built from 16 residues. Unmatched junction bases numbered 3, after V lost 1 base and J lost 0 bases. The V gene's germline CDR1 is SGHAT and CDR2 FQNNGV.

This clonotype came up a few times. The chain carries TRBV29-1 and TRBJ2-3, with TRBD1 matching over 9 bases. Germline-derived CDR1 and CDR2 are SQVTM and ANQGSEA. The CDR3 has 15 residues. The junction had 9 bases not matched to a gene; V was cut back by 7 bases and J by 1 base. CDR3 in amino acids: CSAQPGTGRTDTQYF. The CDR3 coding sequence is TGCAGCGCCCAACCCGGGACAGGGCGCACAGATACGCAGTATTTT.

In this sample, this clonotype turned up a few times. V is TRBV24-1 and J is TRBJ2-3; D may match TRBD1 or TRBD2 (5 bases each). The germline V and J ends were trimmed by 0 bases and 0 bases, with 6 bases remaining between them. Per the germline V gene, CDR1 is KGHDR and CDR2 is SFDVKD. The CDR3 loop spans 15 amino acids. The CDR3 loop reads CATSDLGGSTDTQYF. CDR3 nucleotides: TGTGCCACCAGTGATTTGGGGGGAAGCACAGATACGCAGTATTTT.

Only a few counts were recorded for this clonotype. This chain links TRBV5-5 with TRBJ2-1; the D is unclear. CDR3 length: 13 residues. V was clipped by 1 base and J by 6 bases, with 8 bases between them. Germline V gene data show CDR1 as SGHKS and CDR2 as YYEKEE (reference sequence). The CDR3 region has the DNA TGTGCCAGCAGCTTGTCCGATCTCAATGAGCAGTTCTTC. This sequence encodes CASSLSDLNEQFF.

The chain carries TRBV20-1 and TRBJ2-3; possibly TRBD2 for D (6 bases). This CDR3 comprises 14 residues. Germline CDR1 DFQATT, CDR2 SNEGSKA (reference sequence). V was pared by 1 base and J by 3 bases, with 11 bases between. This CDR3 reads CSARVIGGTDTQYF. The CDR3 DNA follows: TGCAGTGCTAGAGTAATCGGAGGGACAGATACGCAGTATTTT.

There are a few counts of this clonotype. The chain carries TRBV27 and TRBJ2-1, with TRBD1 matching over 9 bases. Germline V gene sequence: CDR1 MNHEY, CDR2 SMNVEV (reference sequence). The CDR3 extends over 13 amino acids. V lost 5 bases and J lost 12; bases outside the gene matches: 8. The CDR3 DNA reads as TGTGCCAGCAGTGGGACAGGGTGGGTACGGCAGTTCTTC. Amino acids: CASSGTGWVRQFF.

This chain joins TRBV4-1 and TRBJ2-2; D is uncertain. This CDR3 contains 13 residues. The V end lost 7 bases, the J end lost 0 bases, and 6 bases lay between the germline ends. Germline-derived CDR1 and CDR2 are MGHRA and YSYEKL. The CDR3 region has the DNA TGCGCCAGCACTTACTCGAACACCGGGGAGCTGTTTTTT. Its protein product is CASTYSNTGELFF.

There are a few counts of this clonotype. This sequence joins TRBV3-1 and TRBJ2-7; TRBD2 might be the D (5 bases). The V end lost 4 bases, the J end lost 3 bases, and 10 bases lay between the germline ends. This CDR3 region has 13 residues. Germline V lookup: CDR1 LGHDT, CDR2 YNNKEL (reference sequence). In nucleotides, the CDR3 is TGTGCCAGCAGCCTCCGGGATGACTACGAGCAGTACTTC. Its translation is CASSLRDDYEQYF.